This T cell receptor beta chain was sequenced for a study of metastatic and nonmetastatic thyroid tumors. Study outcomes and limitations: Across blood and tumor, TCR beta diversity in malignant thyroid tumors was reportedly significantly higher than in benign nodules.

About this clone itself: Its antigen is still unknown.

Prior to thyroid surgery, none of the patients had received any treatment. TCRdb re-clonotyped the PCR reads through MiXCR. In the table there are roughly 30,000 clones, roughly 30% of which are singletons. Germline V lookup: CDR1 SNHLY, CDR2 FYNNEI. Trimming cost V 6 bases and J 7 bases, with 13 bases left between them. The CDR3 spans 14 residues. The sample consisted of blood. The chain has TRBV2 and TRBJ1-6; D remains unclear. This receptor was identified in a female donor with papillary thyroid cancer or a benign thyroid nodule (not recorded which). Some clones in this sample may be carry-over from other donors' samples. CDR3 amino acids: CASSPGRINSPLHF. The CDR3 DNA is TGTGCCAGCAGCCCCGGGAGAATCAATTCACCCCTCCACTTT.